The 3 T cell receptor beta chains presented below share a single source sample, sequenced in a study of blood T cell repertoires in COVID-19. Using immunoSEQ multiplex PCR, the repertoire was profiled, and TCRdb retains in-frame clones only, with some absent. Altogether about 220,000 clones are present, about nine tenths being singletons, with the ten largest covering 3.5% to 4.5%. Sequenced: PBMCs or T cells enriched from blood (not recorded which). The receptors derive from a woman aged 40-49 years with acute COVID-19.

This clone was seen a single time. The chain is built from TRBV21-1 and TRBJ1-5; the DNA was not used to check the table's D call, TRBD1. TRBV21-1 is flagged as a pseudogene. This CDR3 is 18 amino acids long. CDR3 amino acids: CASSKVAPGQGNNQPQHF. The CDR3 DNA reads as TGTGCCAGCAGCAAAGTGGCCCCGGGACAGGGGAATAATCAGCCCCAGCATTTT.

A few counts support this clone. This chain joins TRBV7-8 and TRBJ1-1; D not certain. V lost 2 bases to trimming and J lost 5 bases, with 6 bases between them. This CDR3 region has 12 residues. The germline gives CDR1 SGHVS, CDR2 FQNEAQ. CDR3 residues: CASSLSGTEAFF. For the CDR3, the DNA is TGTGCCAGCAGCTTATCGGGGACTGAAGCTTTCTTT. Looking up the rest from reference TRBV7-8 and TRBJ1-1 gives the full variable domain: GAGVSQSPRYKVAKRGQDVALRCDPISGHVSLFWYQQALGQGPEFLTYFQNEAQLDKSGLPSDRFFAERPEGSVSTLKIQRTQQEDSAVYLCASSLSGTEAFFGQGTRLTVV.

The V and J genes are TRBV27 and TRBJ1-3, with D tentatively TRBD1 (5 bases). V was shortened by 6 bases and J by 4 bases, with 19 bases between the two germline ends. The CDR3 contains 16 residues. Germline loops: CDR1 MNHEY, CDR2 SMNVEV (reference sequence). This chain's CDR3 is CASSPGGGPRGNTIYF. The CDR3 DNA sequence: TGTGCCAGCAGCCCCGGGGGAGGGCCGCGGGGAAACACCATATATTTT.